The 8 T cell receptor beta chains below come from one sample, sequenced in a study of T cells after yellow fever vaccination. TCRdb ran MiXCR on the 5' RACE reads and lists one entry per CDR3 protein. The sample has approximately 300,000 distinct CDR3 sequences, approximately 12% seen once. The source was CD4+ T cells sorted from PBMCs, collected 45 days after the yellow fever booster vaccination. The receptors derive from a man younger than 30 who received the YFV17D yellow fever vaccine.

This clonotype occurred a few times. CDR3 sequence: CASSLLDRTPEQYF. In DNA form, the CDR3 reads TGTGCCAGCAGCTTATTAGACAGGACCCCCGAGCAGTACTTC. The V and J genes are TRBV7-8 and TRBJ2-7; weak D call: TRBD1 (6 bases). Germline CDR1 is SGHVS and CDR2 is FQNEAQ. This CDR3 has 14 residues. Trimming removed 2 bases at V and 6 bases at J, with 14 bases between.

The CDR3: CASSSTGTGGSQYF. The CDR3, as DNA: TGTGCCAGCAGTTCGACCGGGACAGGGGGGTCCCAGTACTTC. The chain couples TRBV12-3 or TRBV12-4 to TRBJ2-5; TRBD1 matches 11 bases. The CDR3 sequence is 14 residues long. After removal of 4 bases from V and 9 bases from J, the junction contained 7 bases not matched to a gene.

The V and J genes are TRBV20-1 and TRBJ1-5; D is undetermined. The V end was cut by 0 bases, the J end by 5 bases, with 5 bases between. Germline loops: CDR1 DFQATT, CDR2 SNEGSKA (reference sequence). The CDR3 has 12 residues. Here the CDR3 DNA reads TGCAGTGCTAGAGACAGAGATCAGCCCCAGCATTTT. Translating gives CSARDRDQPQHF.

The CDR3 protein is CAWSVTRALEAFF. Here the CDR3 DNA reads TGTGCCTGGAGTGTGACAAGGGCCCTCGAAGCTTTCTTT. The rearrangement links TRBV30 to TRBJ1-1; the D is unclear. Germline loops: CDR1 GTSNPN, CDR2 SVGIG (reference sequence). V was cut by 0 bases and J by 8 bases, with 13 bases left in between. The CDR3 has 13 amino acids. The whole variable domain, filled in from reference TRBV30 and TRBJ1-1, reads SQTIHQWPATLVQPVGSPLSLECTVEGTSNPNLYWYRQAAGRGLQLLFYSVGIGQISSEVPQNLSASRPQDRQFILSSKKLLLSDSGFYLCAWSVTRALEAFFGQGTRLTVV.

This chain links TRBV7-2 with TRBJ2-3; 7 nucleotides match TRBD2. The junction had 5 bases not matched to a gene; V was cut back by 5 bases and J by 6 bases. Germline V gene data show CDR1 as SGHTA and CDR2 as FQGNSA. The CDR3 sequence is 13 residues long. For the CDR3, the DNA is TGTGCCAGCAGCCCGGGAGGTAGGGATACGCAGTATTTT. This sequence encodes CASSPGGRDTQYF.

In its sample, this clonotype was seen many times. The chain is built from TRBV7-6 and TRBJ2-1, with a possible D match to TRBD2 (6 bases). This CDR3 is 12 amino acids long. Trimming took off 7 bases at V and 8 bases at J, with 12 bases between the two ends. Germline CDR1 reads SGHVS; CDR2 reads FNYEAQ. The CDR3 region has the DNA TGTGCCAGCACCAACGGAGGGGATGAGCAGTTCTTC. Its protein is CASTNGGDEQFF. Filled out from reference TRBV7-6 and TRBJ2-1, the complete variable domain reads GAGVSQSPRYKVTKRGQDVALRCDPISGHVSLYWYRQALGQGPEFLTYFNYEAQQDKSGLPNDRFSAERPEGSISTLTIQRTEQRDSAMYRCASTNGGDEQFFGPGTRLTVL.

This clonotype was counted at least ten times. The chain is built from TRBV12-3 or TRBV12-4 and TRBJ1-1, with a possible D match to TRBD1 (5 bases). V was shortened by 3 bases and J by 11 bases, with 16 bases between the two germline ends. CDR3 length: 13 amino acids. In nucleotides, the CDR3 is TGTGCCAGCAGTTTTAATGGGGTCGGGGGGGCTTTCTTT. Translated: CASSFNGVGGAFF.

The chain has TRBV10-2 and TRBJ2-7; D remains unclear. There are 14 residues in the CDR3. Looked up from germline, CDR1 is WSHSY and CDR2 is SAAADI. V was trimmed by 4 bases and J by 4 bases, leaving 14 bases between them. Here the CDR3 reads CASSAPRLGYEQYF. CDR3 nucleotides: TGCGCCAGCAGTGCCCCCCGTTTGGGTTACGAGCAGTACTTC.